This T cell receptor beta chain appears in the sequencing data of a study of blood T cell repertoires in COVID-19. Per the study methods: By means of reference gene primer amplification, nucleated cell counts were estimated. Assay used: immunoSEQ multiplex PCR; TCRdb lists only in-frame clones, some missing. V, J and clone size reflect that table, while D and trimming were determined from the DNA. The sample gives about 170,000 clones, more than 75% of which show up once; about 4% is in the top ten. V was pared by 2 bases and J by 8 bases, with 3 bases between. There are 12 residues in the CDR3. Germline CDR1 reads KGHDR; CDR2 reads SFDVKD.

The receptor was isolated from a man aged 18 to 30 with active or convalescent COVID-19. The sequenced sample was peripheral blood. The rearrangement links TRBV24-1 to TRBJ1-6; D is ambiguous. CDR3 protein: CATSDSDSPLHF. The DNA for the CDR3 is TGTGCCACCAGTGATTCCGATTCACCCCTCCACTTT.